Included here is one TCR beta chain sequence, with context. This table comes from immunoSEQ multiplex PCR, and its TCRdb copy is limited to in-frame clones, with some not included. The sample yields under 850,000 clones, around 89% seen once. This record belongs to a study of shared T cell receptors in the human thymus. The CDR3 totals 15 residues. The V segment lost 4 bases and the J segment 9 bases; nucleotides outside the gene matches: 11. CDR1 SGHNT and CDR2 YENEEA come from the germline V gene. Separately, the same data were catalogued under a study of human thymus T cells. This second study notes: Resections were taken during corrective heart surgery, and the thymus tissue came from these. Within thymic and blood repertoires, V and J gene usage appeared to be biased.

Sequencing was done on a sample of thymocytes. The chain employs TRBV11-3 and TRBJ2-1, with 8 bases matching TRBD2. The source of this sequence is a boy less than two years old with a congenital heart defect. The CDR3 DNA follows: TGTGCCAGCAGCTCCGCCCAGCGGGAGTGGGGTGAGCAGTTCTTC. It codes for CASSSAQREWGEQFF.